Reported below is one T cell receptor (beta chain). Libraries were prepared by immunoSEQ multiplex PCR; TCRdb keeps only in-frame clonotypes and omits some of them. Here the sample spans 20,000 to 30,000 clones, around 90% being singletons. This entry comes from a study of blood T cell repertoires in COVID-19. Study at large: T cells, B-cell-depleted T cells, or PBMCs provided the cDNA or gDNA that served as material.

The germline V gene has CDR1 SNHLY and CDR2 FYNNEI. The CDR3 is 13 residues long. Trimming removed 10 bases from V and 6 bases from J; junction bases left unmatched: 12. The TCR sequence derives from an older woman with active COVID-19. The specimen sequenced was peripheral blood. This chain connects TRBV2 to TRBJ2-7; 7 bases are shared with TRBD1. This chain's CDR3 is CATATGVPGEQYF. CDR3 sequence (DNA): TGTGCCACTGCTACAGGGGTTCCGGGCGAGCAGTACTTC.